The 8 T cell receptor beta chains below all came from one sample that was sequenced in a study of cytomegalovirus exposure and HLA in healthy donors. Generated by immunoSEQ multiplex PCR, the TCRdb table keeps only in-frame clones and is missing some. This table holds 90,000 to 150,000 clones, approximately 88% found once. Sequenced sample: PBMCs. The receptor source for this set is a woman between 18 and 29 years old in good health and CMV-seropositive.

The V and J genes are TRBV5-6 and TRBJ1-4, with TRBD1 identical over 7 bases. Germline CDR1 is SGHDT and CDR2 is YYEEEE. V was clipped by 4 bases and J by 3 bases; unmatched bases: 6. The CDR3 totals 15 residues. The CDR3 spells CASSIGGSANEKLFF. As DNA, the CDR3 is TGTGCCAGCAGCATAGGGGGCTCGGCTAATGAAAAACTGTTTTTT.

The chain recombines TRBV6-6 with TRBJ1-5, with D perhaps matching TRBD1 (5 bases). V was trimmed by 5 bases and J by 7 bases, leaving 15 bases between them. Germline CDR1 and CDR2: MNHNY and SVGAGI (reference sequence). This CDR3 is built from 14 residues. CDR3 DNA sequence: TGTGCCAGCAGTCCGGGGGGAGGGGAACAGCCCCAGCATTTT. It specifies CASSPGGGEQPQHF.

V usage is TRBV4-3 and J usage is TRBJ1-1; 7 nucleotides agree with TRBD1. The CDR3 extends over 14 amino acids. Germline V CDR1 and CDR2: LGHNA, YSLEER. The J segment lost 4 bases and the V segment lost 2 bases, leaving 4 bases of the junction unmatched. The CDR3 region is CASSQPDRATEAFF. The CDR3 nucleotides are TGCGCCAGCAGCCAACCCGACAGGGCCACTGAAGCTTTCTTT.

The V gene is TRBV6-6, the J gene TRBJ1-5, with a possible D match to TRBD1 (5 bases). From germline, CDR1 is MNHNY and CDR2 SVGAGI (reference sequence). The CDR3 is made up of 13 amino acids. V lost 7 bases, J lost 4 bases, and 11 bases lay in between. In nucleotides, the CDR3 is TGTGCCAGCATGGGGCCGGGTAATCAGCCCCAGCATTTT. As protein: CASMGPGNQPQHF.

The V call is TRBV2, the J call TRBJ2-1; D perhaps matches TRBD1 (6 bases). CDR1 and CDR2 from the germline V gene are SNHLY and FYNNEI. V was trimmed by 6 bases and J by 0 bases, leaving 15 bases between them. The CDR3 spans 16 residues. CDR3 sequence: CASRATTGYSYNEQFF. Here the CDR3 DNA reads TGTGCCAGCAGAGCCACAACAGGGTACTCCTACAATGAGCAGTTCTTC.

The CDR3: CASSPPSGTEAFF. CDR3 DNA sequence: TGTGCCAGCAGCCCTCCCTCAGGCACTGAAGCTTTCTTT. V is TRBV5-4 and J is TRBJ1-1; D ambiguous. The V end lost 4 bases, the J end lost 4 bases, and 11 bases lay between the germline ends. The CDR3 extends over 13 amino acids. The germline gives CDR1 SGHNT, CDR2 YYREEE (reference sequence).

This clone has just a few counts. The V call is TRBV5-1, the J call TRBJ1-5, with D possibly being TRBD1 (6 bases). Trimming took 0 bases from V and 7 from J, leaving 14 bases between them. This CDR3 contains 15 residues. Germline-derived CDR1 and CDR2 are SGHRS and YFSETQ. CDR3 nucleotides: TGCGCCAGCAGCTTGGTCGGGGGGGCACGGCAGCCCCAGCATTTT. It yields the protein CASSLVGGARQPQHF.

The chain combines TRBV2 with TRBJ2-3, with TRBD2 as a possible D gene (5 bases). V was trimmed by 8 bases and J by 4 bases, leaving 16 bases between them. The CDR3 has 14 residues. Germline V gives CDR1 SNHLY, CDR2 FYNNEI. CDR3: CASYVGLAADTQYF. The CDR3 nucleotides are TGTGCCAGCTACGTTGGGCTAGCAGCAGATACGCAGTATTTT.